Detailed here is one T cell receptor beta chain. Its antigen remains unidentified. No base qualities exist here, and no much larger clone lies one base off it. Collaborating institutions collected whole blood in K2EDTA tubes following their own protocols. For TCRbeta analysis, collaborators shipped samples as frozen whole blood, isolated PBMCs, or DNA extracted from either of those sample types. The germline V and J ends show losses of 2 bases and 6 bases respectively, and no gene match explains 12 bases of the junction. CDR1 and CDR2, per the germline V gene (reference sequence), are SGHKS and YYEKEE. The CDR3 contains 16 residues, cysteine and phenylalanine counted. Only CDR3 DNA is held: 48 bases, read in frame from base 1. TCRbeta CDR3 regions were amplified from genomic DNA using the immunoSEQ Assay, a bias-controlled multiplex PCR. Per the authors' processing: Nucleated cell counts per sample were estimated from amplification of reference gene primers within the assay. Sequence reads were collapsed and filtered to measure the absolute abundance of every unique TCRbeta CDR3 rearrangement. For each sample, productive Simpson clonality was calculated by taking the square root of Simpson's diversity index across productive rearrangements. TCRdb provides this immuneACCESS table in a form limited to in-frame rearrangements. Some clones are lacking; in checked studies, under half of them reflect an unresolved V gene, and why the rest are absent is not known. The V and J calls and clone size are taken from that table; D and trimming were inferred from the DNA. In all, the sample holds 190,000 or so clones, and 85% to 90% of those were seen once. Of the sample, more than 0.7% falls within the top ten clones.

These data belong to a study of blood T cell repertoires in COVID-19 (dated by TCRdb to 2018 to 2020). The study in broad terms: Samples covering the acute and convalescent phases of COVID-19 were provided by collaborators in the United States, Italy and Spain. The material from the prospective study consisted of cDNA or gDNA derived from T cells, B-cell-depleted T cells, or PBMCs. Subjects who had been exposed to COVID-19, were actively infected with it, or had recovered from it provided the deeply sampled blood TCRbeta repertoires that made up the dataset. The repertoires were released in a freely available public database meant as a resource for research on the immune response to SARS-CoV-2. The samples were drawn from two sources: the first 160 participants of the ongoing ImmuneRACE study, and some 1,300 subjects contributed by 6 global collaborators. Nearly every sample came with metadata listing a de-identified subject ID, COVID-19 status, age in years and sex. HLA class I and class II types, where available, came from metadata supplied by the sample provider rather than from assay-based typing. Overall study results and their limits: The amount of clinical and demographic metadata varied by source and participant and was provided uncurated.

The specimen was peripheral blood. This TCR was sampled from a woman aged 70 to 79 with acute or convalescent COVID-19. The chain is assembled from TRBV5-5 and TRBJ2-3, with TRBD1 matching 7 junction bases. The DNA reads as follows: TGTGCCAGCAGCTTCTACCAACTCGGGACAGTGGATACGCAGTATTTT. Its protein reads: CASSFYQLGTVDTQYF.